The 4 T cell receptor beta chains in this list originate from one sample, sequenced in a study of Graves' ophthalmopathy and Graves' hyperthyroidism. The sequenced template was RNA, covering the TCR beta CDR3 region. Scientists carried out first-round RT-PCR using HTBI primers and then a second-round multiplex PCR. TCRdb re-called the multiplex PCR reads through MiXCR, storing one row per CDR3 protein. The repertoire holds around 400,000 distinct CDR3 sequences, with under 25% as singletons. Sequenced input: peripheral blood. The source is a woman aged 18-35 years with stable Graves' hyperthyroidism.

This clonotype has a count of ten or more. This chain uses TRBV12-3 or TRBV12-4 with TRBJ2-5, with D possibly matching TRBD1 (5 bases). The CDR3 has 13 residues. With 1 base removed from V and 4 bases from J, the gap between germline ends came to 7 bases. The chain's CDR3 is CASSLVGRETQYF. Here the CDR3 DNA reads TGTGCCAGCAGTTTAGTGGGGCGAGAGACCCAGTACTTC.

This clonotype has a count of ten or more. The rearrangement joins TRBV27 to TRBJ2-7; TRBD1 or TRBD2 may be the D gene (6 bases each). V was trimmed by 2 bases and J by 0 bases, leaving 8 bases between them. CDR3 length: 14 residues. Germline V gives CDR1 MNHEY, CDR2 SMNVEV (reference sequence). The CDR3 DNA reads as TGTGCCAGCAGTTTAGGGGGGCTCTCCTACGAGCAGTACTTC. This translates into CASSLGGLSYEQYF.

This chain uses TRBV28 with TRBJ1-2, with 7 positions matching TRBD1. The germline gives CDR1 MDHEN, CDR2 SYDVKM. The length of the CDR3 is 13 residues. V dropped 5 bases and J dropped 4; count of bases not matched to a gene: 4. The CDR3 DNA follows: TGTGCCAGCAGTCTCAGGACAGGCTATGGCTACACCTTC. Its translation: CASSLRTGYGYTF.

At least ten counts were recorded for this clonotype. The rearrangement uses TRBV25-1 and TRBJ2-5, with D possibly TRBD2 on 6 matching bases. The V gene's germline CDR1 is MGHDK and CDR2 SYGVNS. The CDR3 loop spans 17 amino acids. V was clipped by 10 bases and J by 2 bases, with 26 bases between them. The CDR3 nucleotides are TGTGCCACCTCCGGCCTCGGGGCGGGGTCACGACAAGAGACCCAGTACTTC. Translating it yields CATSGLGAGSRQETQYF.